One sample yielded the 15 T cell receptor beta chains listed below, sequenced in a study of T cell clonality in common variable immunodeficiency. For these TCRs, the target antigens are not known. Study-wide results and caveats: Reportedly, TCR beta sequences from common variable immunodeficiency showed fewer deletions and N-nucleotide insertions.

Data came from immunoSEQ multiplex PCR; TCRdb stores just in-frame clones and leaves some out. The specimen gives tens of thousands of clones without singletons; the ten biggest hold 6%. The source material was peripheral blood mononuclear cells. These receptors all stem from a human donor with common variable immunodeficiency.

This clone was seen only a few times. The read ends 3 residues shy of where the CDR3 ends; the end is completed using the germline J gene. The chain uses TRBV30 and TRBJ1-1, with D unclear. Germline CDR1 GTSNPN, CDR2 SVGIG (reference sequence). The CDR3 runs 11 residues. CDR3 residues: CAWSSRDGAFF. The sequenced part of the CDR3 DNA is TGTGCCTGGAGCTCGCGGGATGGA.

This clone was seen a handful of times. The read terminates 3 residues ahead of where the CDR3 ends, so the germline J gene completes it. This chain joins TRBV6-1 and TRBJ1-3; D not certain. In germline, CDR1 is MNHNS, CDR2 SASEGT. The CDR3 length is 13 residues. V was trimmed by 2 bases and J by 4 bases, leaving 6 bases between them. Incomplete CDR3 DNA: TGTGCCAGCAGTGAATGGGCAGGAAACACC. This translates into CASSEWAGNT. The CDR3 as a whole reads CASSEWAGNTIYF.

In regard to this clone: The read ends 3 residues shy of where the CDR3 ends; the end is completed using the germline J gene. The chain joins TRBV6-2 or TRBV6-3 to TRBJ1-3; no definite D call. CDR3 length: 14 residues. Germline lookup yields CDR1 MNHEY and CDR2 SVGEGT. V dropped 5 bases and J dropped 0 bases, with 8 bases sitting between them. CDR3 DNA, as far as it was read: TGTGCCAGCAGTACAATCAACTCTGGAAACACC. It specifies CASSTINSGNT. The CDR3 as a whole reads CASSTINSGNTIYF.

The DNA read from the CDR3 is TGCGCCAGCAGCCCCGAGACAGGGGGCGCCCAGACC. Amino acids: CASSPETGGAQT. The whole CDR3 is CASSPETGGAQTQYF. The chain uses TRBV5-1 and TRBJ2-5; 10 bases are a match to TRBD1. The CDR3 end is not reached by the read, which stops 3 residues before it; the germline J gene fills it in. The CDR3 is 15 residues long. The germline V gene encodes CDR1 SGHRS and CDR2 YFSETQ. V was pared by 4 bases and J by 6 bases, with 9 bases of the junction left unmatched. The full variable domain, with the rest looked up from reference TRBV5-1 and TRBJ2-5, is KAGVTQTPRYLIKTRGQQVTLSCSPISGHRSVSWYQQTPGQGLQFLFEYFSETQRNKGNFPGRFSGRQFSNSRSEMNVSTLELGDSALYLCASSPETGGAQTQYFGPGTRLLVL.

This clone was observed a few times. Read sequence stops 3 residues before the CDR3 end, and the germline J gene provides the missing end. The rearrangement joins TRBV5-5 to TRBJ2-1; 12 nucleotides align to TRBD2. CDR1 is SGHKS and CDR2 is YYEKEE in the germline V gene (reference sequence). J lost 5 bases, V lost 4 bases, and 4 bases had no gene match. The CDR3 contains 15 residues. The part of the CDR3 DNA that was read is TGTGCCAGCAGCATCGGACTAGCGGGAAACAATGAG. This gives the protein CASSIGLAGNNE. The whole CDR3 sequence is CASSIGLAGNNEQFF.

This clone has ten or more counts. Read coverage stops 3 residues before the CDR3 terminus; the germline J gene supplies the remainder. The genes are TRBV2 and TRBJ1-4, with 9 bases that match TRBD1. This CDR3 region has 16 residues. With 7 bases clipped from V and 8 bases from J, the junction kept 14 bases outside the gene matches. Germline lookup yields CDR1 SNHLY and CDR2 FYNNEI. The CDR3 bases that were read are TGTGCCAGCAACCCCCGGGACAGGGAAGGAGAAGAAAAA. It translates to CASNPRDREGEEK. The entire CDR3 reads CASNPRDREGEEKLFF.

This clone was found many times. The missing CDR3 end, 3 residues past where the read stops, is filled in from the germline J gene. The genes are TRBV30 and TRBJ1-1; D is possibly TRBD1 (5 bases). With 0 bases removed from V and 5 bases from J, the gap between germline ends came to 10 bases. The CDR3 is 13 amino acids. Germline V gene data show CDR1 as GTSNPN and CDR2 as SVGIG (reference sequence). CDR3 bases read: TGTGCCTGGAGTGTCCGGGGGGGTACTGAA. Protein product: CAWSVRGGTE. The entire CDR3 protein is CAWSVRGGTEAFF.

Note on this clone: The read finishes 3 residues shy of the CDR3 end, and the germline J gene is used to complete it. This chain links TRBV7-2 with TRBJ1-5; unclear D gene. CDR1 and CDR2 (germline): SGHTA, FQGNSA. This CDR3 spans 14 amino acids. V shed 2 bases and J shed 4 bases, with 9 bases lying between them. The CDR3 region is CASSLRAGNQPQHF. The covered CDR3 bases are TGTGCCAGCAGCTTAAGGGCAGGAAATCAGCCC.

This clone was seen a few times. The CDR3 DNA, read in part, is TGTGCCAGCAGCGATAGCGGGAGGGTCGACAATGAG. It translates to CASSDSGRVDNE. The whole CDR3 protein reads CASSDSGRVDNEQFF. The chain links TRBV13 to TRBJ2-1; TRBD2 agrees at 11 bases. The read terminates 3 residues ahead of where the CDR3 ends, so the germline J gene completes it. Germline CDR1 is PRHDT and CDR2 is FYEKMQ (reference sequence). The V segment lost 5 bases and the J segment 5 bases; nucleotides outside the gene matches: 5. CDR3 size: 15 residues.

With respect to this clone: The read ends 3 residues shy of where the CDR3 ends; the end is completed using the germline J gene. This rearrangement joins TRBV2 to TRBJ2-5; D not resolved. Germline lookup yields CDR1 SNHLY and CDR2 FYNNEI. The CDR3 totals 13 residues. Trimming stripped 2 bases from V and 7 bases from J, with 11 bases between. The CDR3 reads CASSEIPSGTQYF. The covered CDR3 bases are TGTGCCAGCAGTGAAATACCATCCGGGACC.

Regarding this clone: The read comes to an end 3 residues before the CDR3 does, leaving the germline J gene to fill in the end. This chain connects TRBV6-1 to TRBJ1-1; 10 positions agree with TRBD1. Per the germline V gene, CDR1 is MNHNS and CDR2 is SASEGT. The junction had 5 bases not matched to a gene; V was cut back by 3 bases and J by 7 bases. The CDR3 sequence is 14 residues long. The CDR3 sequence: CASSDKDRGVEAFF. Partial CDR3 DNA: TGTGCCAGCAGTGATAAGGACAGGGGGGTTGAA.

In regard to this clone: With the read ending 3 residues before the CDR3 end, the germline J gene is used to fill in that end. The chain recombines TRBV6-1 with TRBJ2-2; the match to TRBD1 covers 8 bases. There are 15 residues in the CDR3. CDR1 MNHNS and CDR2 SASEGT come from the germline V gene. Unmatched junction bases numbered 8, after V lost 4 bases and J lost 7 bases. Incomplete CDR3 DNA: TGTGCCAGCAGTGGCGGGACAGGTCTTATCGGGGAG. Its translation is CASSGGTGLIGE. The entire CDR3 protein reads CASSGGTGLIGELFF.

This clone was recorded a few times. The read comes to an end 3 residues before the CDR3 does, leaving the germline J gene to fill in the end. The chain employs TRBV7-6 and TRBJ1-5, with 10 bases fitting TRBD1. After removal of 4 bases from V and 6 bases from J, the junction contained 9 bases not matched to a gene. The CDR3 is 16 residues long. From germline, CDR1 is SGHVS and CDR2 FNYEAQ. CDR3 loop: CASSSSGTGVFQPQHF. The covered CDR3 bases are TGTGCCAGCAGCTCCTCTGGGACAGGGGTTTTTCAGCCC.

This clone was observed a few times. Read data end 3 residues before the CDR3 end; the end is taken from the germline J gene. The chain joins TRBV7-6 to TRBJ2-3, with 7 bases that match TRBD2. Germline V gives CDR1 SGHVS, CDR2 FNYEAQ. This CDR3 is 13 amino acids long. J lost 6 bases, V lost 4 bases, and 4 bases had no gene match. The DNA read from the CDR3 is TGTGCCAGCAGCTGGGAGGGGCAGGATACG. This gives the protein CASSWEGQDT. The whole CDR3 is CASSWEGQDTQYF.

As to this clone: The read comes to an end 3 residues before the CDR3 does, leaving the germline J gene to fill in the end. V gene TRBV5-6 combines with J gene TRBJ1-4; D remains ambiguous. Germline V lookup: CDR1 SGHDT, CDR2 YYEEEE. This CDR3 is built from 14 residues. Trimming cost V 0 bases and J 2 bases, with 5 bases left between them. The sequenced part of the CDR3 DNA is TGTGCCAGCAGCTTGGACATGACTAATGAAAAA. Protein product: CASSLDMTNEK. The complete CDR3 reads CASSLDMTNEKLFF. Together with reference TRBV5-6 and TRBJ1-4, the CDR3 gives the full variable domain: DAGVTQSPTHLIKTRGQQVTLRCSPKSGHDTVSWYQQALGQGPQFIFQYYEEEERQRGNFPDRFSGHQFPNYSSELNVNALLLGDSALYLCASSLDMTNEKLFFGSGTQLSVL.